These 20 T cell receptor beta chains were sequenced from one sample in a study of blood T cells in healthy people across ages. Then a second PCR, running roughly 7 to 11 cycles, was carried out with a sample-barcoded 5' primer and a J-beta primer mix. Via MiXCR, TCRdb re-called the 5' RACE reads, giving one row per CDR3 protein. The data contain approximately 1,700,000 distinct CDR3 sequences, 39% of them singletons. Sequenced sample: blood. Receptors originate from a human donor in good health.

This clonotype occurred a few times. CDR3 in amino acids: CASSDGQAPFEKLFF. The CDR3 bases are TGTGCCAGCTCAGACGGACAGGCGCCTTTCGAAAAACTGTTTTTT. The chain uses TRBV18 and TRBJ1-4; TRBD1 aligns across 7 bases. Germline trimming cut 5 bases from V and 8 bases from J; bases unmatched to any gene: 11. The CDR3 is 15 residues long. CDR1 is KGHSH and CDR2 is LQKENI in the germline V gene.

The chain combines TRBV6-2 or TRBV6-3 with TRBJ2-4; the D gene is possibly TRBD1 (5 bases). Trimming shortened V by 0 bases and J by 0 bases, and 15 bases separated the two germline ends. The CDR3 loop spans 18 amino acids. CDR1 and CDR2 from the germline V gene are MNHEY and SVGEGT. For the CDR3, the DNA is TGTGCCAGCAGTTACTCACCCACAGGTCTCCCAGCCAAAAACATTCAGTACTTC. Translating it yields CASSYSPTGLPAKNIQYF.

CDR3 residues: CASSPPGLANEQYF. As DNA, the CDR3 is TGCGCCAGCAGCCCCCCGGGACTAGCGAATGAGCAGTACTTC. V usage is TRBV4-3 and J usage is TRBJ2-5; 10 positions match TRBD2. This CDR3 region has 14 residues. The germline CDR1 and CDR2 sequences are LGHNA and YSLEER. J gave up 11 bases and V 4 bases, and 10 bases lay outside the gene matches.

Notes on this clonotype: A single base separates this from a much larger clone, so it may be a read error. The V and J genes are TRBV11-2 and TRBJ1-4; D is unclear. Germline V gene sequence: CDR1 SGHAT, CDR2 FQNNGV. The CDR3 is 14 amino acids. The CDR3 is CAGSPRGGYEKLFF. The CDR3 DNA reads TGTGCCGGCAGCCCACGCGGTGGGTATGAAAAACTGTTTTTT. The full variable domain, rest sourced from reference TRBV11-2 and TRBJ1-4, is EAGVAQSPRYKIIEKRQSVAFWCNPISGHATLYWYQQILGQGPKLLIQFQNNGVVDDSQLPKDRFSAERLKGVDSTLKIQPAKLEDSAVYLCAGSPRGGYEKLFFGSGTQLSVL.

The rearrangement links TRBV28 to TRBJ2-5, with D possibly TRBD2 on 6 matching bases. The V gene lost 5 bases and the J gene lost 0 bases, with 13 bases spanning the gap. CDR1 is MDHEN and CDR2 is SYDVKM in the germline V gene. This CDR3 spans 15 amino acids. The CDR3 DNA reads TGTGCCAGCAGTAGACGGGGGTGGTACCAAGAGACCCAGTACTTC. This encodes CASSRRGWYQETQYF.

This clonotype showed up just a few times. The chain has TRBV6-1 and TRBJ2-7, with 7 bases fitting TRBD1. V dropped 6 bases and J dropped 0; count of bases not matched to a gene: 8. Germline CDR1 MNHNS, CDR2 SASEGT. There are 15 residues in the CDR3. The CDR3 here is CASREIPGGSYEQYF. The CDR3 nucleotides are TGTGCCAGCAGAGAGATACCAGGGGGCTCCTACGAGCAGTACTTC.

The genes are TRBV7-2 and TRBJ2-5; 8 nucleotides match TRBD1. CDR3 length: 16 amino acids. Germline V gives CDR1 SGHTA, CDR2 FQGNSA. Losses at the gene ends were 0 bases for V and 1 base for J; bases not matched to a gene: 4. CDR3 DNA: TGTGCCAGCAGCTTAGCACCAGGGGGCTCCCAAGAGACCCAGTACTTC. Translated, it gives CASSLAPGGSQETQYF.

J is TRBJ2-5 and V is TRBV5-1, with D maybe TRBD2 (5 bases). V was trimmed by 0 bases and J by 7 bases, leaving 10 bases between them. This CDR3 has 13 amino acids. Germline CDR1 and CDR2: SGHRS and YFSETQ. The CDR3 DNA follows: TGCGCCAGCAGCTTGGACGTAAGCGGGACCCAGTACTTC. Translation: CASSLDVSGTQYF. The whole variable domain, remainder taken from reference TRBV5-1 and TRBJ2-5, is KAGVTQTPRYLIKTRGQQVTLSCSPISGHRSVSWYQQTPGQGLQFLFEYFSETQRNKGNFPGRFSGRQFSNSRSEMNVSTLELGDSALYLCASSLDVSGTQYFGPGTRLLVL.

The chain employs TRBV7-2 and TRBJ2-5; D perhaps matches TRBD2 (7 bases). Germline V CDR1 and CDR2: SGHTA, FQGNSA. This CDR3 has 18 residues. V was trimmed by 1 base and J by 1 base, leaving 19 bases between them. The CDR3 sequence is CASSLDGGGASIQETQYF. DNA of the CDR3: TGTGCCAGCAGCTTAGATGGGGGGGGGGCCTCAATCCAAGAGACCCAGTACTTC.

The CDR3 coding sequence is TGTGCCAGCAGCTTAGCTACGATCCTGAACACTGAAGCTTTCTTT. It specifies CASSLATILNTEAFF. This chain links TRBV7-2 with TRBJ1-1; no reliable D call. The V end lost 0 bases, the J end lost 0 bases, and 8 bases lay between the germline ends. This CDR3 spans 15 amino acids. Germline values: CDR1 SGHTA, CDR2 FQGNSA. The whole variable domain, filled in from reference TRBV7-2 and TRBJ1-1, reads GAGVSQSPSNKVTEKGKDVELRCDPISGHTALYWYRQSLGQGLEFLIYFQGNSAPDKSGLPSDRFSAERTGGSVSTLTIQRTQQEDSAVYLCASSLATILNTEAFFGQGTRLTVV.

In its sample, this clonotype was seen a few times. The rearrangement links TRBV2 to TRBJ1-2, with unresolved D. This CDR3 comprises 16 residues. Germline CDR1 is SNHLY and CDR2 is FYNNEI. Trimming took off 3 bases at V and 0 bases at J, with 14 bases between the two ends. CDR3: CASSDSDSRANYGYTF. In DNA, the CDR3 is TGTGCCAGCAGTGACTCGGACTCAAGAGCTAACTATGGCTACACCTTC.

J is TRBJ2-4 and V is TRBV9; TRBD2 is a possible D gene (5 bases). The J call may be wrong; the DNA end is better matched by TRBJ2-7. The germline gives CDR1 SGDLS, CDR2 YYNGEE. CDR3 size: 12 residues. CDR3 DNA sequence: TGTGCCAGCAACGGGATGACCTACGAGCAGTACTTC. Its translation: CASNGMTYEQYF.

The gene calls are TRBV12-3 or TRBV12-4 and TRBJ2-3; D not resolved. Trimming stripped 1 base from V and 6 bases from J, with 11 bases between. CDR3 length equals 14 residues. The CDR3 reads CASSLGAQMDTQYF. CDR3 sequence (DNA): TGTGCCAGCAGTTTAGGGGCCCAGATGGATACGCAGTATTTT.

V and J are TRBV20-1 and TRBJ2-1, with TRBD1 matching 8 bases. Germline V gene lookup returns CDR1 DFQATT and CDR2 SNEGSKA (reference sequence). The CDR3 is 18 amino acids. V lost 6 bases and J lost 0; bases outside the gene matches: 16. CDR3 residues: CSARKDRALRSSYNEQFF. The CDR3 nucleotides read TGCAGTGCCCGAAAGGACAGGGCGCTCCGCAGCTCCTACAATGAGCAGTTCTTC.

A note on this clonotype: A much more abundant neighbour one base away suggests this may be a read error. V and J are TRBV29-1 and TRBJ2-6; D is unresolved. The CDR3 length is 14 residues. CDR1 and CDR2 (germline): SQVTM, ANQGSEA. Trimming shortened V by 6 bases and J by 1 base, and 10 bases separated the two germline ends. CDR3 in amino acids: CSVRRQSGANVLTF. The CDR3 bases are TGCAGCGTCCGGCGGCAGTCTGGGGCCAACGTCCTGACTTTC.

The rearrangement joins TRBV9 to TRBJ2-1; TRBD1 matches 11 bases. CDR3 size: 15 residues. Germline trimming cut 3 bases from V and 6 bases from J; bases unmatched to any gene: 5. Germline V lookup: CDR1 SGDLS, CDR2 YYNGEE. The CDR3 protein is CASSDAGTGGNEQFF. CDR3 coding DNA: TGTGCCAGCAGCGATGCCGGGACAGGGGGCAATGAGCAGTTCTTC. The full variable domain, its missing parts supplied by reference TRBV9 and TRBJ2-1, is DSGVTQTPKHLITATGQRVTLRCSPRSGDLSVYWYQQSLDQGLQFLIQYYNGEERAKGNILERFSAQQFPDLHSELNLSSLELGDSALYFCASSDAGTGGNEQFFGPGTRLTVL.

This clonotype was detected a few times. This sequence joins TRBV28 and TRBJ1-2; D uncertain. From germline, CDR1 is MDHEN and CDR2 SYDVKM. Trimming took off 4 bases at V and 0 bases at J, with 18 bases between the two ends. The CDR3 is 17 amino acids. CDR3: CASSSFAQPVPNYGYTF. Here the CDR3 DNA reads TGTGCCAGCAGTTCCTTCGCCCAACCGGTTCCTAACTATGGCTACACCTTC.

The chain recombines TRBV5-1 with TRBJ1-4; D not resolved. The germline V gene has CDR1 SGHRS and CDR2 YFSETQ. CDR3 size: 16 residues. Trimming stripped 0 bases from V and 0 bases from J, with 9 bases between. In DNA form, the CDR3 reads TGCGCCAGCAGCTTGGCCTCGGGCACAACTAATGAAAAACTGTTTTTT. Translated: CASSLASGTTNEKLFF.

The chain links TRBV5-1 to TRBJ2-5, with 8 bases lining up with TRBD1. Germline CDR1 is SGHRS and CDR2 is YFSETQ. The CDR3 is 15 amino acids. The J segment lost 5 bases and the V segment lost 2 bases, leaving 8 bases of the junction unmatched. CDR3: CASSLNTGGSETQYF. The CDR3 DNA reads TGCGCCAGCAGCTTAAATACAGGGGGAAGTGAGACCCAGTACTTC.

V is TRBV7-2 and J is TRBJ2-7; 11 nucleotides match TRBD2. CDR3 length: 15 residues. CDR1 and CDR2 (germline): SGHTA, FQGNSA. Germline trimming cut 3 bases from V and 7 bases from J; bases unmatched to any gene: 8. The CDR3 DNA sequence: TGTGCCAGCAGCTTCCCTAGCGGGGGGCCAGGAGAGCAGTACTTC. Amino acid sequence: CASSFPSGGPGEQYF.